This T cell receptor (beta chain) was found in a study of metastatic and nonmetastatic thyroid tumors. As for the study in general: For malignant and benign thyroid patients, tumor or nodule tissue and blood were the sources whose repertoires were compared. Study-wide findings and caveats: Patients with malignant thyroid tumors reportedly had significantly higher TCR beta diversity than those with benign nodules, in blood and tumor.

TCRdb re-called the PCR reads through MiXCR. The repertoire holds 30,000 to 35,000 clones, with approximately 15% as singletons. Germline loops: CDR1 LGHNA, CDR2 YSLEER. The length of the CDR3 is 15 residues. Trimming removed 2 bases from V and 5 bases from J; junction bases left unmatched: 4. This clone was found many times. Its antigen is as yet unknown. Patients were all untreated before their thyroid surgery. The chain has TRBV4-3 and TRBJ2-7; the match to TRBD1 covers 12 bases. The sequenced sample was blood. The receptor was isolated from a male donor with papillary thyroid cancer or a benign thyroid nodule (not recorded which). Some clones in this sample may be carry-over from other donors' samples. In DNA, the CDR3 is TGCGCCAGCAGCCAATTCCGGGACAGGGGGCACGAGCAGTACTTC. Amino acids: CASSQFRDRGHEQYF.